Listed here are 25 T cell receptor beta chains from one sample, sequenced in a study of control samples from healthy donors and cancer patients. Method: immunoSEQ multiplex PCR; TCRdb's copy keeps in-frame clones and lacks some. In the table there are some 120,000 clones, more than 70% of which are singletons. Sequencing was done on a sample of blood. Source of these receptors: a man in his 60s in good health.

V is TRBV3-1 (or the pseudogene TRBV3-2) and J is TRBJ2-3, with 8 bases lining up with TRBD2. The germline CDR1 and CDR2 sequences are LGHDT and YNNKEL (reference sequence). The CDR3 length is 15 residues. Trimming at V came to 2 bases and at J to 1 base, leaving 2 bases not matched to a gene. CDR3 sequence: CASSQPGGRTDTQYF. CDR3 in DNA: TGTGCCAGCAGCCAACCGGGGGGGCGCACAGATACGCAGTATTTT.

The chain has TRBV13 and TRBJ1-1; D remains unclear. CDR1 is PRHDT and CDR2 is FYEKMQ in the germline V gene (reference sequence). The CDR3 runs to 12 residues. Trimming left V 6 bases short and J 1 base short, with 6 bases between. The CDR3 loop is CASREENTEAFF. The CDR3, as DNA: TGTGCCAGCAGAGAAGAGAACACTGAAGCTTTCTTT.

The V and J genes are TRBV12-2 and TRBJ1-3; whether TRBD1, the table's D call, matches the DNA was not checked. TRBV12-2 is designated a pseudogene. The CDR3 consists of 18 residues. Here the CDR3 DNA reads TGTGCAAGTCGCTTCCTCAAACAGACAGGGAGAAATGGAAACACCATATATTTT. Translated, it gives CASRFLKQTGRNGNTIYF.

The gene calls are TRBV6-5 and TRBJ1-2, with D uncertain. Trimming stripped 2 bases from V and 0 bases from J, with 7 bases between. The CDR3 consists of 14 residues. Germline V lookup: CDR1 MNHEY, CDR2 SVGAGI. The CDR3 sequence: CASSYNQANYGYTF. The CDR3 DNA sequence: TGTGCCAGCAGTTACAACCAAGCTAACTATGGCTACACCTTC.

The CDR3 loop is CASTVYYGYTF. CDR3 DNA: TGTGCCAGCACGGTATACTATGGCTACACCTTC. This chain connects TRBV2 to TRBJ1-2, with D unresolved. Trimming took off 7 bases at V and 3 bases at J, with 6 bases between the two ends. The CDR3 totals 11 residues. Germline V gene data show CDR1 as SNHLY and CDR2 as FYNNEI. The full variable domain, rest sourced from reference TRBV2 and TRBJ1-2, is EPEVTQTPSHQVTQMGQEVILRCVPISNHLYFYWYRQILGQKVEFLVSFYNNEISEKSEIFDDQFSVERPDGSNFTLKIRSTKLEDSAMYFCASTVYYGYTFGSGTRLTVV.

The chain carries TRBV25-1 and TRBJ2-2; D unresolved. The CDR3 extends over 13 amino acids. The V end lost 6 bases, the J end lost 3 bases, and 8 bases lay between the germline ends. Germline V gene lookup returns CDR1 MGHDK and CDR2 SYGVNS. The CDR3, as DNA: TGTGCCAGCAGGGGCCTGGACACCGGGGAGCTGTTTTTT. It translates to CASRGLDTGELFF.

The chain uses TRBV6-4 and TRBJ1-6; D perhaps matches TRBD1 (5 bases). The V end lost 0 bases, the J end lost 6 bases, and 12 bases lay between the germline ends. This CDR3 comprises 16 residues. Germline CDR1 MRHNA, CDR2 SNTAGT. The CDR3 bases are TGTGCCAGCAGTGACTCAGGAGGGGTCGGTAATTCACCCCTCCACTTT. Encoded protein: CASSDSGGVGNSPLHF.

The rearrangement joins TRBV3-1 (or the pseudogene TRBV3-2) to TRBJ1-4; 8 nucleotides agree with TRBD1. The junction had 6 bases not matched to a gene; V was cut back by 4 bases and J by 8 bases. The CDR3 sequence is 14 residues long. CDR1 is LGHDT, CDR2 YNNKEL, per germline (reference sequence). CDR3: CASSPDRVREKLFF. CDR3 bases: TGTGCCAGCAGCCCGGACAGGGTCCGGGAAAAACTGTTTTTT.

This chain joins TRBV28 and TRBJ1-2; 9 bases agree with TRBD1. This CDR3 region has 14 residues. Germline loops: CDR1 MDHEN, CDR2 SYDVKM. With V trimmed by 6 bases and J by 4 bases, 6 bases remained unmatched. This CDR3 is CASRQQGAIYGYTF. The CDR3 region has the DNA TGTGCCAGCAGGCAACAGGGGGCGATCTATGGCTACACCTTC.

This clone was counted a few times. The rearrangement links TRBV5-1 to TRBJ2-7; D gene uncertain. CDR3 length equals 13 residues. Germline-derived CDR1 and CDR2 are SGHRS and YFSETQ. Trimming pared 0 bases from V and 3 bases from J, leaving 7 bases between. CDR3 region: CASSLELGYEQYF. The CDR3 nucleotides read TGCGCCAGCAGCTTGGAACTGGGCTACGAGCAGTACTTC.

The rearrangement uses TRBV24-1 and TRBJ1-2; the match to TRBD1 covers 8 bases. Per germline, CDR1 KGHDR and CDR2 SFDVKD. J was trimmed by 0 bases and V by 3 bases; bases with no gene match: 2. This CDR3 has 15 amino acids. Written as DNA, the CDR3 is TGTGCCACCAGTGATAGACAGGGGTCTAACTATGGCTACACCTTC. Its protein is CATSDRQGSNYGYTF.

For the CDR3, the DNA is TGTGCCAGCAGTTACCCATCCCGTGGGACGGGTAACAAAAACATTCAGTACTTC. This gives the protein CASSYPSRGTGNKNIQYF. The chain uses TRBV6-2 or TRBV6-3 and TRBJ2-4, with D perhaps matching TRBD1 or TRBD2 (5 bases each). From germline, CDR1 is MNHEY and CDR2 SVGEGT. The length of the CDR3 is 18 residues. The V gene lost 2 bases and the J gene lost 3 bases, with 20 bases spanning the gap.

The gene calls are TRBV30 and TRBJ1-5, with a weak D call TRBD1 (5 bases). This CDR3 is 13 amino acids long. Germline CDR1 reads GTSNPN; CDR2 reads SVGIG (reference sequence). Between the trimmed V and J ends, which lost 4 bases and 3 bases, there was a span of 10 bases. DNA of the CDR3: TGTGCCTGGAACCAGGGAGTCAATCAGCCCCAGCATTTT. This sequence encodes CAWNQGVNQPQHF.

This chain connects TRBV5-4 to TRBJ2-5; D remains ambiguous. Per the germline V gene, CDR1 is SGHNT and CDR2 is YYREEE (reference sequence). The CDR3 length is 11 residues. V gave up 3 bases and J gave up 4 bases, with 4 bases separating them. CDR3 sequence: CASSSLETQYF. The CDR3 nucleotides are TGTGCCAGCAGCTCCTTAGAGACCCAGTACTTC.

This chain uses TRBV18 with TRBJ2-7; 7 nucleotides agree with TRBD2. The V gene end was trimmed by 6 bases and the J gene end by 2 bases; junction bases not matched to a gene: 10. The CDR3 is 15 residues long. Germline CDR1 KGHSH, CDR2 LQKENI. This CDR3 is CASSPSGGGAYEQYF. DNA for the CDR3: TGTGCCAGCTCTCCCTCGGGGGGAGGGGCCTACGAGCAGTACTTC. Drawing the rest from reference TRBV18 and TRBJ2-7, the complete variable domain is NAGVMQNPRHLVRRRGQEARLRCSPMKGHSHVYWYRQLPEEGLKFMVYLQKENIIDESGMPKERFSAEFPKEGPSILRIQQVVRGDSAAYFCASSPSGGGAYEQYFGPGTRLTVT.

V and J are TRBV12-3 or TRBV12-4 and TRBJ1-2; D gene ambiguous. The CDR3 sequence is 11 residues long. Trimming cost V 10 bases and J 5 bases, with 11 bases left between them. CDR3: CATQGRYGYTF. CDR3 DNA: TGTGCCACTCAAGGGCGGTATGGCTACACCTTC.

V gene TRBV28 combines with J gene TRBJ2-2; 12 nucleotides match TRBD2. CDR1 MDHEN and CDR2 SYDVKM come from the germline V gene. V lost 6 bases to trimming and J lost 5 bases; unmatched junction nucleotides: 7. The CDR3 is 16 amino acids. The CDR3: CASRTTGTSGTGELFF. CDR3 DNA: TGTGCCAGCAGGACGACCGGGACTAGCGGGACCGGGGAGCTGTTTTTT.

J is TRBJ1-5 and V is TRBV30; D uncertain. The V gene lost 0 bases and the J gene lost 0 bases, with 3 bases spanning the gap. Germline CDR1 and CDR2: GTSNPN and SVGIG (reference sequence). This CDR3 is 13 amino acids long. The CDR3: CAWSVSSNQPQHF. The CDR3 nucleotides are TGTGCCTGGAGTGTCAGTAGCAATCAGCCCCAGCATTTT. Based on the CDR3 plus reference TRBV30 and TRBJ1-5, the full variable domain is SQTIHQWPATLVQPVGSPLSLECTVEGTSNPNLYWYRQAAGRGLQLLFYSVGIGQISSEVPQNLSASRPQDRQFILSSKKLLLSDSGFYLCAWSVSSNQPQHFGDGTRLSIL.

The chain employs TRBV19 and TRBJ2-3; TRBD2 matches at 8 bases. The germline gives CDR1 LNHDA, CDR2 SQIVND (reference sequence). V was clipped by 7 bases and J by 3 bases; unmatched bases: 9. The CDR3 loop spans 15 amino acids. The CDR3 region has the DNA TGTGCCAGTACCCCCCGGGGGGGTCAAACAGATACGCAGTATTTT. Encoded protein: CASTPRGGQTDTQYF.

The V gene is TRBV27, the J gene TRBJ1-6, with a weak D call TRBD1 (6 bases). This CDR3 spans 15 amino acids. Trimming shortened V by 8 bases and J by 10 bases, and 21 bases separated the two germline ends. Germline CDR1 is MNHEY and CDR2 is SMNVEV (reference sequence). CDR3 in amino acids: CASGESRGGGSPLHF. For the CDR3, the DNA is TGTGCCAGCGGGGAATCCAGGGGCGGAGGGTCACCCCTCCACTTT.

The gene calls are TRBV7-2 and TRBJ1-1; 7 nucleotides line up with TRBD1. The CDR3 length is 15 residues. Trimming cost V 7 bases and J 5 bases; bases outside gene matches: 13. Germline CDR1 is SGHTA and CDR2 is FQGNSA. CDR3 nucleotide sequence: TGTGCCAGCAAAACGGCAGGGGGGTATGATACTGAAGCTTTCTTT. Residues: CASKTAGGYDTEAFF.

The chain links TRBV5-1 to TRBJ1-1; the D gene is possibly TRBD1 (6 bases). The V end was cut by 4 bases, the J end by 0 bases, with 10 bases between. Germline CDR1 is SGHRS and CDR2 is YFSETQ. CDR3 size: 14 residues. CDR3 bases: TGCGCCAGCAGCCAGAGGACAGTGAACACTGAAGCTTTCTTT. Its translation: CASSQRTVNTEAFF.

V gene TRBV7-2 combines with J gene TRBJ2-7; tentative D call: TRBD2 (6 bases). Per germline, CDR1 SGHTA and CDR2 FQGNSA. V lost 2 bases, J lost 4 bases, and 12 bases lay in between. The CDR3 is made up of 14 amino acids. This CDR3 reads CASSLTIGGYEQYF. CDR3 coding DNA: TGTGCCAGCAGCTTAACCATAGGAGGGTACGAGCAGTACTTC.

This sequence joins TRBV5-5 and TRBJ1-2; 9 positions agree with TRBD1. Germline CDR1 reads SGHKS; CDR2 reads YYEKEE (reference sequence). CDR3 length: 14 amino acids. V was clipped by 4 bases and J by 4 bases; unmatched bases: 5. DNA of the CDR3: TGTGCCAGCAGCGGGATGGACAGGGGCTATGGCTACACCTTC. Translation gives CASSGMDRGYGYTF.

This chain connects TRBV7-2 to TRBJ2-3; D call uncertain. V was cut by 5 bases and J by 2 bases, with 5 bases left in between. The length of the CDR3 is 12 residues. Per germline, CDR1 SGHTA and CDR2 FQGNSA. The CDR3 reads CASSIYTDTQYF. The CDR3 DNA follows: TGTGCCAGCAGCATTTACACAGATACGCAGTATTTT.